This T cell receptor (beta chain) was captured in a study of memory CD4+ T cells and cytomegalovirus serostatus. Across the study: Healthy Belgian adult donors included roughly nine CMV-positive and 20 to 30 CMV-negative people.

Regarding the study as a whole: The CMV-associated TCR signature appears largely within the CD4+ memory repertoire.

As concerns this clone: Antigen specificity is unknown.

The CDR3 runs 14 residues. Deletions cut 5 bases from V and 5 bases from J, with 15 bases between. In germline, CDR1 is SGHTA, CDR2 FQGNSA. The sort gate was single viable CD3+CD4+CD8-CD45RO+ cells for memory CD4+ T cells. CD4+ T cells were isolated by positive magnetic selection. Clones were sequenced by immunoSEQ multiplex PCR, and TCRdb holds only the in-frame ones, with some missing. The table shows some 67,000 clones, with 60% to 85% occurring only once. This TCR was recovered from an adult in good health and CMV-seropositive. Specimen: memory CD4+ T cells from blood. This chain connects TRBV7-2 to TRBJ1-1, with D possibly matching TRBD1 (5 bases). The CDR3 is CASSPLGGQTEAFF. The CDR3 DNA reads TGTGCCAGCAGCCCCCTCGGGGGTCAGACTGAAGCTTTCTTT. Filled out from reference TRBV7-2 and TRBJ1-1, the complete variable domain reads GAGVSQSPSNKVTEKGKDVELRCDPISGHTALYWYRQSLGQGLEFLIYFQGNSAPDKSGLPSDRFSAERTGGSVSTLTIQRTQQEDSAVYLCASSPLGGQTEAFFGQGTRLTVV.